One sample yielded the 6 T cell receptor beta chains listed below, sequenced in a study of identical twins. In TCRdb, the 5' RACE reads were re-called with MiXCR into one record per CDR3 protein. The sample lists roughly 690,000 distinct CDR3 sequences, about 20% occurring once. These data also featured in a second study, about T cells expressing NK-cell markers.

Sequences were obtained from PBMCs. These TCRs come from a woman in her late teens or twenties in good health.

This chain links TRBV12-3 or TRBV12-4 with TRBJ2-1; TRBD2 agrees at 7 bases. There are 12 residues in the CDR3. After removal of 6 bases from V and 8 bases from J, the junction contained 4 bases not matched to a gene. The CDR3 region is CASRSRGDEQFF. The CDR3 coding sequence is TGTGCCAGCAGGAGCCGGGGGGATGAGCAGTTCTTC.

This clonotype was counted only a few times. This chain joins TRBV6-1 and TRBJ1-6; tentatively, D is TRBD1 (5 bases). Trimming took 6 bases from V and 6 from J, leaving 24 bases between them. CDR1 and CDR2 from the germline V gene are MNHNS and SASEGT. The CDR3 runs to 18 residues. DNA of the CDR3: TGTGCCAGCAGACCTTCGTGGGACCTCCGAGTCGTTAATTCACCCCTCCACTTT. Its translation is CASRPSWDLRVVNSPLHF.

V gene TRBV7-2 combines with J gene TRBJ2-7; TRBD2 aligns across 7 bases. With 2 bases clipped from V and 5 bases from J, the junction kept 3 bases outside the gene matches. The length of the CDR3 is 13 residues. Germline CDR1 SGHTA, CDR2 FQGNSA. In DNA, the CDR3 is TGTGCCAGCAGCTTAACGCGGGAGAACGAGCAGTACTTC. As protein: CASSLTRENEQYF.

This clonotype has ten or more counts. The chain links TRBV5-6 to TRBJ2-3; D perhaps matches TRBD2 (6 bases). Germline CDR1 reads SGHDT; CDR2 reads YYEEEE. This CDR3 has 14 residues. Trimming pared 0 bases from V and 4 bases from J, leaving 9 bases between. The DNA of the CDR3 is TGTGCCAGCAGCTTGGTTGCGGGATCAGATACGCAGTATTTT. Protein product: CASSLVAGSDTQYF.

This chain links TRBV9 with TRBJ1-3, with TRBD1 matching 7 bases. The CDR3 covers 16 residues. Trimming took 4 bases from V and 0 from J; bases not matched to a gene: 7. From germline, CDR1 is SGDLS and CDR2 YYNGEE. The CDR3 coding sequence is TGTGCCAGCAGCCCCGGGACAGCCAGCTCTGGAAACACCATATATTTT. Its protein is CASSPGTASSGNTIYF.

The V gene is TRBV20-1, the J gene TRBJ2-5, with a weak D call TRBD2 (6 bases). Germline loops: CDR1 DFQATT, CDR2 SNEGSKA (reference sequence). V lost 3 bases to trimming and J lost 0 bases, with 8 bases between them. The CDR3 contains 13 residues. CDR3 loop: CSASRRDQETQYF. CDR3 bases: TGCAGTGCTAGTAGGAGGGACCAAGAGACCCAGTACTTC.